A single sample gave rise to the 2 T cell receptor beta chains below, sequenced in a study of T cells in Graves' hyperthyroidism and ophthalmopathy (dated by TCRdb to between 2018 and 2021). The library was prepared using multiplex PCR. These reads were obtained on an Illumina HiSeq 2000. Amplification of TCR beta CDR3 regions was carried out from RNA transcripts. The first round of RT-PCR for the TCR CDR3 was performed with the HTBI primer set and the Qiagen OneStep RT-PCR kit. TCRdb applied fastp at Q25 and MiXCR to the public reads, then kept only in-frame beta chains. Each CDR3 protein gets just one entry, which takes the most common genes and DNA from the rows behind it. The sample table records about 530,000 distinct CDR3 sequences; under 20% of these occur just once. The ten top clones hold 17% of the sample. Sequencing was done on a sample of blood. The receptor source for this set is a young woman with Graves' ophthalmopathy.

The sample holds a few counts of this clonotype. An end of the junction does not agree with germline; a read error may underlie this. The chain couples TRBV20-1 to TRBJ2-4; D not resolved. This CDR3 spans 16 amino acids. The germline gives CDR1 DFQATT, CDR2 SNEGSKA (reference sequence). The CDR3: CSAGDPSRVDKNIQYF. The CDR3 DNA follows: TGCAGTGCTGGAGACCCCTCCCGAGTTGACAAAAACATTCAGTACTTC.

This clonotype was recorded at least ten times. The rearrangement joins TRBV28 to TRBJ1-2, with D tentatively TRBD1 (5 bases). Trimming cost V 5 bases and J 0 bases, with 16 bases left between them. The CDR3 is 16 amino acids. CDR1 is MDHEN and CDR2 is SYDVKM in the germline V gene. This CDR3 is CASSPTGGEANYGYTF. For the CDR3, the DNA is TGTGCCAGCAGTCCTACAGGCGGGGAAGCTAACTATGGCTACACCTTC.